This T cell receptor (beta chain) was found in a study of cytomegalovirus exposure and HLA in healthy donors. The CDR3 loop spans 14 amino acids. CDR1 is SEHNR and CDR2 is FQNEAQ in the germline V gene (reference sequence). Trimming took off 1 base at V and 5 bases at J, with 9 bases between the two ends. PCR involved 60 Vbeta and 13 Jbeta primers. TCRdb's table, derived via immunoSEQ multiplex PCR, lists solely in-frame clones and lacks some. Of about 180,000 clones listed, more than 60% are singletons. This sequence joins TRBV7-9 and TRBJ2-1, with a tentative D call TRBD2 (5 bases). The source of this sequence is a man between 18 and 35 years old in good health and CMV-seronegative. The specimen sequenced was PBMCs. The CDR3 loop is CASSLGGYNNEQFF. The CDR3 DNA is TGTGCCAGCAGCTTAGGCGGGTACAACAATGAGCAGTTCTTC. Together with reference TRBV7-9 and TRBJ2-1, the CDR3 gives the full variable domain: DTGVSQNPRHKITKRGQNVTFRCDPISEHNRLYWYRQTLGQGPEFLTYFQNEAQLEKSRLLSDRFSAERPKGSFSTLEIQRTEQGDSAMYLCASSLGGYNNEQFFGPGTRLTVL.